This TCR beta chain comes out of a study of shared clonotypes between healthy human individuals. Study-wide background: Three plates were used per donor for CD4 naive, three for CD4 memory, two for CD8 naive and one for CD8 memory.

Several immunoSEQ 96-well plates shared each subset's DNA, each plate a replicate. Each PCR replicate from the sorted subsets contained about 210 ng DNA, which is tens of thousands of T cell genomes. Some clones are missing from TCRdb's copy, which holds only in-frame ones; the method was immunoSEQ multiplex PCR. The sample lists about 2,100,000 clones; 85% to 95% were seen once. V was pared by 2 bases and J by 7 bases, with 5 bases of the junction left unmatched. CDR3 length: 13 residues. The germline V gene has CDR1 WNHNN and CDR2 SYGVQD (reference sequence). CD8 cells classed as naive were CD45RO-negative and positively selected for CCR7, excluding terminally differentiated effector memory CD45RA+ cells.

The J gene is TRBJ2-7, the V gene TRBV10-1; 7 bases map to TRBD1. The origin of this receptor is a man aged 18-30 years in good health. Some clones in this sample may be carry-over from other donors' samples. Specimen: naive CD8+ T cells from PBMCs. CDR3 nucleotides: TGCGCCAGCAGTGAGAAGGGGGCAGGGGAGCAGTACTTC. Its protein is CASSEKGAGEQYF.